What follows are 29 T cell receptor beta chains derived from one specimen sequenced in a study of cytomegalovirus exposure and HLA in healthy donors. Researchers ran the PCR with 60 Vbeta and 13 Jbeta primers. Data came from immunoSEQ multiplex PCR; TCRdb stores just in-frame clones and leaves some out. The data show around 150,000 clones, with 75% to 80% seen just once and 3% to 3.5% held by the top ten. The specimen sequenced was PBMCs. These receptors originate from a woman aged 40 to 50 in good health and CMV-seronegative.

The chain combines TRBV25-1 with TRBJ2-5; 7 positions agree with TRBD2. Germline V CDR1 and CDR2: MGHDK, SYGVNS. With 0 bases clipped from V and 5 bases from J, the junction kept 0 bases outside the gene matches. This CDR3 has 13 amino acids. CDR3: CASSEYGGETQYF. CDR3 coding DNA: TGTGCCAGCAGTGAATACGGGGGGGAGACCCAGTACTTC.

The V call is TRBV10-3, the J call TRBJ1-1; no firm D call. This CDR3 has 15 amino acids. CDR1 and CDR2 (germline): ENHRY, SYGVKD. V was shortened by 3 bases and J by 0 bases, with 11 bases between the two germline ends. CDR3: CAISDEGTVNTEAFF. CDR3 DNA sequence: TGTGCCATCAGTGATGAGGGCACGGTGAACACTGAAGCTTTCTTT.

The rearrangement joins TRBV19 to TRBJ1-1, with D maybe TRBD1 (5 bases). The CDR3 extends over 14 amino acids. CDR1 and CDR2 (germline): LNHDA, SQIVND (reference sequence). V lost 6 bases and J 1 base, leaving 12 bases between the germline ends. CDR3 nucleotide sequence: TGTGCCAGTAGGCAAGGGCAGGGGAACACTGAAGCTTTCTTT. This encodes CASRQGQGNTEAFF.

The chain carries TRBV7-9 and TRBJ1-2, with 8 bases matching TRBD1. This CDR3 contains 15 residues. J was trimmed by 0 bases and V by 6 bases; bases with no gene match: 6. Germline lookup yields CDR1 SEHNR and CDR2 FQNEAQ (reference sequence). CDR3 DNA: TGTGCCAGCAGTCCAACAGGGGGAGCTAACTATGGCTACACCTTC. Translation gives CASSPTGGANYGYTF.

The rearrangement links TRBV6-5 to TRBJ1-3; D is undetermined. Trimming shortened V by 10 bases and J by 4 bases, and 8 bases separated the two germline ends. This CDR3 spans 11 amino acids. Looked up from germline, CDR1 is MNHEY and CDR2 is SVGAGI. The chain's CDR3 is CATRYGNTIYF. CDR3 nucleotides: TGTGCCACCCGGTACGGAAACACCATATATTTT.

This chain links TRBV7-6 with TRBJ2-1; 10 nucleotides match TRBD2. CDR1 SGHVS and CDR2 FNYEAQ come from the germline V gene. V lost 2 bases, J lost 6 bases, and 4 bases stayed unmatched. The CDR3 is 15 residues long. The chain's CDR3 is CASSLTAGGPNEQFF. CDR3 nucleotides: TGTGCCAGCAGCTTAACAGCGGGGGGGCCCAATGAGCAGTTCTTC. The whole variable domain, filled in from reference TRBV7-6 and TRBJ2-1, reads GAGVSQSPRYKVTKRGQDVALRCDPISGHVSLYWYRQALGQGPEFLTYFNYEAQQDKSGLPNDRFSAERPEGSISTLTIQRTEQRDSAMYRCASSLTAGGPNEQFFGPGTRLTVL.

CDR3 sequence: CAAGLTEETQYF. The CDR3 DNA reads TGTGCCGCAGGACTCACGGAAGAGACCCAGTACTTC. The gene calls are TRBV5-4 and TRBJ2-5; weak D call: TRBD2 (5 bases). V was shortened by 10 bases and J by 3 bases, with 13 bases between the two germline ends. The CDR3 is made up of 12 amino acids. CDR1 and CDR2 (germline): SGHNT, YYREEE (reference sequence). The full variable domain, rest sourced from reference TRBV5-4 and TRBJ2-5, is ETGVTQSPTHLIKTRGQQVTLRCSSQSGHNTVSWYQQALGQGPQFIFQYYREEENGRGNFPPRFSGLQFPNYSSELNVNALELDDSALYLCAAGLTEETQYFGPGTRLLVL.

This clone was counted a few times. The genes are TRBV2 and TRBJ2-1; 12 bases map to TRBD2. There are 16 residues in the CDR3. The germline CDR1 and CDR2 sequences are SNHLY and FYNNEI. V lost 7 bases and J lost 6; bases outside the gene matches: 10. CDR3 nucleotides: TGTGCCAGCACCCGACCTAGCGGGGGGGCTATCAATGAGCAGTTCTTC. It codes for CASTRPSGGAINEQFF.

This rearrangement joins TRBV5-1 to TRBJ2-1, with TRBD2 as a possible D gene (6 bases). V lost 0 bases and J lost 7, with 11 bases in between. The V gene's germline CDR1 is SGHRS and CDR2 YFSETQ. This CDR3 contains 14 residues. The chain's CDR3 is CASSLVNSGNEQFF. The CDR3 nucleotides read TGCGCCAGCAGCTTGGTTAATAGCGGTAATGAGCAGTTCTTC.

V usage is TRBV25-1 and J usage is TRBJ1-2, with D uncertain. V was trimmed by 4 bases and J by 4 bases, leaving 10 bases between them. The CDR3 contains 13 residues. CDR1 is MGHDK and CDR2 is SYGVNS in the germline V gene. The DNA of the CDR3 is TGTGCCAGCAGTGGGGCAGCTTCCTATGGCTACACCTTC. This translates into CASSGAASYGYTF.

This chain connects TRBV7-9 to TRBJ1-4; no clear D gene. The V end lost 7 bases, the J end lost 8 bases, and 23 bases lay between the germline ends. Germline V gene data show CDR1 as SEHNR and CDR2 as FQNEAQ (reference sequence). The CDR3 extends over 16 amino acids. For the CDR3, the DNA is TGTGCCAGCACCTCCCCCACGCCGGGTCGGGAGGAAAAACTGTTTTTT. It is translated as CASTSPTPGREEKLFF.

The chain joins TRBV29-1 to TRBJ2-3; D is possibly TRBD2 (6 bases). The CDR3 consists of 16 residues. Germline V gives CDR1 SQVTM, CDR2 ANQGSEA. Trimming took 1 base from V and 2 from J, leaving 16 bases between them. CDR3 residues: CSVEGGLWIFTDTQYF. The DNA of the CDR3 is TGCAGCGTTGAAGGGGGACTCTGGATCTTCACAGATACGCAGTATTTT.

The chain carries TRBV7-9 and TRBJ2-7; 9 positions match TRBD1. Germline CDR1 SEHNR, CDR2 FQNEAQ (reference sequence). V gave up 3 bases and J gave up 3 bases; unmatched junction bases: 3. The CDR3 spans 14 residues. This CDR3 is CASSLGTGIYEQYF. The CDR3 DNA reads TGTGCCAGCAGCTTGGGGACAGGGATCTACGAGCAGTACTTC.

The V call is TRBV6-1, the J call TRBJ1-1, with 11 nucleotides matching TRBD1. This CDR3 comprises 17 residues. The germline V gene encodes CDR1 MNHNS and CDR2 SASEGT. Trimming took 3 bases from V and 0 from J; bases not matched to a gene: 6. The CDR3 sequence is CASSERDRGTLNTEAFF. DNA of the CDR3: TGTGCCAGCAGTGAGCGGGACAGGGGGACTTTGAACACTGAAGCTTTCTTT.

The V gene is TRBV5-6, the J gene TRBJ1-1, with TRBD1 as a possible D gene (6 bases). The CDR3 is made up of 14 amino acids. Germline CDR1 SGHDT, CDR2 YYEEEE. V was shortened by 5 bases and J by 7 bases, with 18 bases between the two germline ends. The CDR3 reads CASRRAWETGEAFF. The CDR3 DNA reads TGTGCCAGCAGACGGGCCTGGGAGACAGGTGAAGCTTTCTTT.

The CDR3: CASIQETGTGTEAFF. CDR3 sequence (DNA): TGTGCCAGCATCCAAGAGACAGGGACCGGCACTGAAGCTTTCTTT. This sequence joins TRBV7-6 and TRBJ1-1, with TRBD1 matching 7 bases. The germline gives CDR1 SGHVS, CDR2 FNYEAQ. This CDR3 region has 15 residues. V lost 7 bases to trimming and J lost 4 bases; unmatched junction nucleotides: 12. Combining the CDR3 with reference TRBV7-6 and TRBJ1-1 gives the whole variable domain GAGVSQSPRYKVTKRGQDVALRCDPISGHVSLYWYRQALGQGPEFLTYFNYEAQQDKSGLPNDRFSAERPEGSISTLTIQRTEQRDSAMYRCASIQETGTGTEAFFGQGTRLTVV.

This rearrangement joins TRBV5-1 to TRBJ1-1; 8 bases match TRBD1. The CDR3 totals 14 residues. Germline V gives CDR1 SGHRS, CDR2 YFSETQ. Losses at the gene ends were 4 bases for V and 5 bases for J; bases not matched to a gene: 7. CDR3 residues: CASSPTGGRTEAFF. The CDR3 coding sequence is TGCGCCAGCAGCCCAACAGGGGGTAGGACTGAAGCTTTCTTT.

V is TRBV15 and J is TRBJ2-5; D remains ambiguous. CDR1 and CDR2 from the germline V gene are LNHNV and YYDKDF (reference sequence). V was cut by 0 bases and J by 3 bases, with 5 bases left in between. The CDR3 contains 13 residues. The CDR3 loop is CATSRDREETQYF. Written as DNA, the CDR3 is TGTGCCACCAGCAGAGACCGGGAAGAGACCCAGTACTTC. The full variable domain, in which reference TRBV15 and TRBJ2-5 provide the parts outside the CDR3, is DAMVIQNPRYQVTQFGKPVTLSCSQTLNHNVMYWYQQKSSQAPKLLFHYYDKDFNNEADTPDNFQSRRPNTSFCFLDIRSPGLGDTAMYLCATSRDREETQYFGPGTRLLVL.

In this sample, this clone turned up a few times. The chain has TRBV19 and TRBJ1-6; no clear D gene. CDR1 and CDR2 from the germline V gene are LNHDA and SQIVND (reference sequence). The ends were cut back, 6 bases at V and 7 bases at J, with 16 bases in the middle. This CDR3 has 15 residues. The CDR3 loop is CASSTLEGRNSPLHF. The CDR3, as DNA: TGTGCCAGTAGCACCTTAGAGGGCCGAAATTCACCCCTCCACTTT.

As DNA, the CDR3 is TGTGCCAGCAGTTTATCCTCAGGAGGGTGGGAAAACATTCAGTACTTC. It specifies CASSLSSGGWENIQYF. The chain joins TRBV6-6 to TRBJ2-4; perhaps TRBD2 as D (6 bases). There are 16 residues in the CDR3. The ends were cut back, 4 bases at V and 5 bases at J, with 18 bases in the middle. Germline CDR1 is MNHNY and CDR2 is SVGAGI (reference sequence).

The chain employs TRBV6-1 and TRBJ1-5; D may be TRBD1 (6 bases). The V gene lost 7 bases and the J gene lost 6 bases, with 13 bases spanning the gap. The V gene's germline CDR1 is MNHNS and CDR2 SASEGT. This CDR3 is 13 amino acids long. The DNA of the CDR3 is TGTGCCAGCAATCTACAGGGAGCTCAGCCCCAGCATTTT. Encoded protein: CASNLQGAQPQHF.

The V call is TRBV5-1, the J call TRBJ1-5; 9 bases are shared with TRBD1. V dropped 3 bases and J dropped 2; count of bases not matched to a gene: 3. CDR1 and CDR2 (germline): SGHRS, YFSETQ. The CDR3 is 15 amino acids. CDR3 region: CASSSGQGGNQPQHF. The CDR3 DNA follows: TGCGCCAGCAGCTCGGGACAGGGAGGCAATCAGCCCCAGCATTTT.

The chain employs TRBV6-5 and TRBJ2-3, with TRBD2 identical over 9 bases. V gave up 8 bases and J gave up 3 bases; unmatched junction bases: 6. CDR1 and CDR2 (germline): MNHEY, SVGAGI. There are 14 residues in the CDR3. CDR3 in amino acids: CASGLAGWTDTQYF. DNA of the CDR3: TGTGCCAGCGGTCTAGCGGGGTGGACAGATACGCAGTATTTT.

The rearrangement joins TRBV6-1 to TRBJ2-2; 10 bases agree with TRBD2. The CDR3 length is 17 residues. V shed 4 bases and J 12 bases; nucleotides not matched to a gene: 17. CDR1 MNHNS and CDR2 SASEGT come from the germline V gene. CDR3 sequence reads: CASSGTGFSGGAGQLFF. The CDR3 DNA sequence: TGTGCCAGCAGTGGCACTGGGTTCAGCGGGGGGGCCGGTCAGCTGTTTTTT.

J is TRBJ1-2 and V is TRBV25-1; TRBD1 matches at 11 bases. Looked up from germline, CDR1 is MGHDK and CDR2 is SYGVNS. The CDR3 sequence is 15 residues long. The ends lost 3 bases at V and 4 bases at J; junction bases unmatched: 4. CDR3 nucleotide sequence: TGTGCCAGCAGTGACCGGGACAGGGGGTTCTATGGCTACACCTTC. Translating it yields CASSDRDRGFYGYTF.

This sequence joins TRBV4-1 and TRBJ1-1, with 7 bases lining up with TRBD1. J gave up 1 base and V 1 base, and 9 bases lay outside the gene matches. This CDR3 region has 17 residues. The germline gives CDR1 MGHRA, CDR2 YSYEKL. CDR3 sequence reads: CASSQGRQGGGNTEAFF. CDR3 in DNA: TGCGCCAGCAGCCAAGGCCGGCAGGGGGGCGGGAACACTGAAGCTTTCTTT.

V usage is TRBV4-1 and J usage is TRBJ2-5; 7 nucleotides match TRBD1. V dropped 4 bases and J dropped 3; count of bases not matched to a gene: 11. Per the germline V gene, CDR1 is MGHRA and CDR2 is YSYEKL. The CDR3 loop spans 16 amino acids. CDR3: CASSPRQGGWEETQYF. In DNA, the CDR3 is TGCGCCAGCAGCCCTCGACAGGGCGGATGGGAAGAGACCCAGTACTTC.

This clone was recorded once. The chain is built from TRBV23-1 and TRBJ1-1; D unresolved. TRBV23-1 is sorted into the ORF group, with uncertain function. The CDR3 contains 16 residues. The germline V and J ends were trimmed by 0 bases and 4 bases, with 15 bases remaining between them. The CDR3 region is CASSQSRRGEVTEAFF. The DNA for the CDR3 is TGCGCCAGCAGTCAATCGCGTCGGGGAGAGGTCACTGAAGCTTTCTTT.

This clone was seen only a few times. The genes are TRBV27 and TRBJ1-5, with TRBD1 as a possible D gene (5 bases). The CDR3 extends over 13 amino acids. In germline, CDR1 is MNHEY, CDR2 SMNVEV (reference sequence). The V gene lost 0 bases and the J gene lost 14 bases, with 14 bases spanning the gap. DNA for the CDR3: TGTGCCAGCAGTTTATCGGGGGGTTTAGGAGAGCATTTT. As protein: CASSLSGGLGEHF.